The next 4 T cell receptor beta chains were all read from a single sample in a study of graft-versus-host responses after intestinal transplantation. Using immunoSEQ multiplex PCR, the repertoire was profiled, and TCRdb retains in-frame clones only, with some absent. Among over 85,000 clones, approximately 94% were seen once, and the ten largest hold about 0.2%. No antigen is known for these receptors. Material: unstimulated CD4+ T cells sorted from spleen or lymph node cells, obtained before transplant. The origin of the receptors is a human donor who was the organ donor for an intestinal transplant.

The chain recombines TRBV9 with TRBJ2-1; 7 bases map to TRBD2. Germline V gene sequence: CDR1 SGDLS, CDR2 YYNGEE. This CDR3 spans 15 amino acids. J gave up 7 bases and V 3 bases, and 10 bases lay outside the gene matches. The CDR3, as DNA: TGTGCCAGCAGCGCCGGACTAGAGCCCGTTAATGAGCAGTTCTTC. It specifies CASSAGLEPVNEQFF.

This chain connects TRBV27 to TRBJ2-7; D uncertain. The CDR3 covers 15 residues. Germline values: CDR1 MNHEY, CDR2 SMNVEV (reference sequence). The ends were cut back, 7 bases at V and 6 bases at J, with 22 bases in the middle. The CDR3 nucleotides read TGTGCCAGCACCCAGAGCAAACAGACGAGACGCGAGCAGTACTTC. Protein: CASTQSKQTRREQYF.

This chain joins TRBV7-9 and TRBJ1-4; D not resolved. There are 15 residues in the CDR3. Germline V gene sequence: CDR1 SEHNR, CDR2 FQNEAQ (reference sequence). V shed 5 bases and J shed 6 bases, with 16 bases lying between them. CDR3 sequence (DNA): TGTGCCAGCAGCCCTTTCGCTATTAGGGATGAAAAACTGTTTTTT. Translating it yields CASSPFAIRDEKLFF.

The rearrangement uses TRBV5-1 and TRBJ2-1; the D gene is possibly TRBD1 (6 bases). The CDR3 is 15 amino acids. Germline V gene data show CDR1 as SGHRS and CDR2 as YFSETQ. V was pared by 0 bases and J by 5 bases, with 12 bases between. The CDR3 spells CASSLVGDMHNEQFF. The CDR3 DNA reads TGCGCCAGCAGCTTGGTAGGGGACATGCACAATGAGCAGTTCTTC.